These T cell receptor beta chains were read from a single sample in a study of blood T cell repertoires in COVID-19. The assay was immunoSEQ multiplex PCR, and TCRdb's table has in-frame clones only and misses some. The sample holds about 180,000 clones, 82% seen once. Sequencing input: peripheral blood. These TCRs come from a woman older than 75 with active or convalescent COVID-19. The conserved cysteine and the conserved F or W are not part of the CDR3 here. The D gene is left open where the match is weak.

v_call	d_call	cdr3_aa
TRBV18	-	ASSHPGTDYGYT
TRBV11-2	TRBD2	ASSLVSSGSNEQF
TRBV4-1	-	ASSQGSGIESNQPQH
TRBV21-1	-	ASSKKRNKSYEQY
TRBV30	-	AWSSQGYGSKLF
TRBV5-4	-	ASSLEGFGTGELF
TRBV7-9	TRBD1	ASSSGTGGEKLF
TRBV28	-	ASNTRWSGNTIY
TRBV14	TRBD2	ASSPRSGIPPRQF
TRBV6-5	-	ASSLQGYTDTQY
TRBV18	TRBD1	ASSPRDSFVTEAF
TRBV28	-	ASRETGYSNQPQH
TRBV5-1	TRBD2	ASSPGTSGYTDTQY
TRBV12-3/TRBV12-4	-	ASSSTNTEAF
TRBV19	-	ASSTVLYGYT
TRBV4-1	TRBD2	ASSLWTSGNYNEQF
TRBV29-1	TRBD1	SAEEQGKPYEQY
TRBV5-5	-	ASSPGPTGLNTEAF
TRBV18	TRBD1	ASSSAGQGSYEQY
TRBV7-6	TRBD1	ASSPPGGEQF
TRBV4-2	-	ASSHTEREELF
TRBV19	TRBD1	ATRGQFNQPQH
TRBV19	-	ASSIAPSGSNGYT
TRBV2	-	ASSDQGTEAF
TRBV27	-	ASSPLYEQY
TRBV3-1/TRBV3-2	-	ASSQGATGELF
TRBV27	-	ASSLFAESNYGYT
TRBV9	-	ASSVGQAGSYEQY
TRBV6-5	-	ASRTPGTDTQY
TRBV18	-	ASSLNNRAGELF
TRBV4-2	-	ASSQAERSNQPQH
TRBV6-5	TRBD1	ALGDRLTGELF
TRBV4-2	TRBD2	ASSSQTSGRVGGELF
TRBV30	TRBD1	AWRGVGQGIGYT
TRBV27	-	ASSPVAGVYGYT
TRBV12-3/TRBV12-4	-	ASSLAREQF
TRBV28	-	ASSPLGRGNEKLF
TRBV6-5	-	AGGAGTQSEQY
TRBV3-1/TRBV3-2	TRBD2	ASSQAASGHNEQF
TRBV4-1	-	ASSHEVGGANTEAF
TRBV3-1/TRBV3-2	TRBD1	ASSQGQGSNQPQH
TRBV7-9	-	ASSLEKQPQH
TRBV4-1	-	ASSQYSRNQPQH
TRBV19	TRBD2	ASSIDRSGGPQQF
TRBV5-1	TRBD1	ASSALQGDQPQH
TRBV11-3	TRBD2	ASSTSPGLADNEQF
TRBV7-3	-	ASSLLGRNAGELF